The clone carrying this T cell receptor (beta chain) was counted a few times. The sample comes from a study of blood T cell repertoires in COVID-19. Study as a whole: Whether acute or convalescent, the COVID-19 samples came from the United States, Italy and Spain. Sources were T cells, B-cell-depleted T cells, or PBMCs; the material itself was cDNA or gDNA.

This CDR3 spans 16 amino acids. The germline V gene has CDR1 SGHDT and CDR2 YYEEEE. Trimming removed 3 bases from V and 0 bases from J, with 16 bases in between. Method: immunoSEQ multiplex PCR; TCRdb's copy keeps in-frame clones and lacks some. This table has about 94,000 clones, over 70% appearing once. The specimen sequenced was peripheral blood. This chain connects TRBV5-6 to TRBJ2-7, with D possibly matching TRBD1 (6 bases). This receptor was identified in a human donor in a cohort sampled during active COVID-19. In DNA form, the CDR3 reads TGTGCCAGCAGCTCCTTTCAGAGGACAGCCTCCTACGAGCAGTACTTC. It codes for CASSSFQRTASYEQYF. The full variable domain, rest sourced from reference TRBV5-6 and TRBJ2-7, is DAGVTQSPTHLIKTRGQQVTLRCSPKSGHDTVSWYQQALGQGPQFIFQYYEEEERQRGNFPDRFSGHQFPNYSSELNVNALLLGDSALYLCASSSFQRTASYEQYFGPGTRLTVT.